This entry concerns a single T cell receptor (beta chain). Its antigen is not known. This entry is derived from a study of graft-versus-host responses after intestinal transplantation. The wider study: The transplants performed in recipients were multivisceral, liver-intestinal, or isolated intestinal. Anti-thymocyte globulin induction, then tacrolimus and steroids for two to four years, went to all recipients. Study results and caveats: Where graft-donor T cell macrochimerism was present, patients had high graft-versus-host to host-versus-graft clonal ratios in allografts. GvH clones were identified in recipient marrow, with some first appearing in ileum or blood.

The CDR3 runs to 15 residues. Germline V CDR1 and CDR2: SQVTM, ANQGSEA. The ends were cut back, 6 bases at V and 2 bases at J, with 18 bases in the middle. TCRdb keeps only in-frame clones here, not all; method: immunoSEQ multiplex PCR. The sample has approximately 89,000 clones, 75% to 95% seen once. The chain joins TRBV29-1 to TRBJ2-3, with TRBD2 as a possible D gene (5 bases). Sequences were derived from PBMCs, sampled 450 to 480 days after intestinal transplant. This clonotype was obtained from a human patient who received an intestinal transplant, so some T cells may come from the graft donor. The chain's CDR3 is CSVDLDFTNTDTQYF. In DNA form, the CDR3 reads TGCAGCGTGGACCTGGACTTCACCAACACAGATACGCAGTATTTT.